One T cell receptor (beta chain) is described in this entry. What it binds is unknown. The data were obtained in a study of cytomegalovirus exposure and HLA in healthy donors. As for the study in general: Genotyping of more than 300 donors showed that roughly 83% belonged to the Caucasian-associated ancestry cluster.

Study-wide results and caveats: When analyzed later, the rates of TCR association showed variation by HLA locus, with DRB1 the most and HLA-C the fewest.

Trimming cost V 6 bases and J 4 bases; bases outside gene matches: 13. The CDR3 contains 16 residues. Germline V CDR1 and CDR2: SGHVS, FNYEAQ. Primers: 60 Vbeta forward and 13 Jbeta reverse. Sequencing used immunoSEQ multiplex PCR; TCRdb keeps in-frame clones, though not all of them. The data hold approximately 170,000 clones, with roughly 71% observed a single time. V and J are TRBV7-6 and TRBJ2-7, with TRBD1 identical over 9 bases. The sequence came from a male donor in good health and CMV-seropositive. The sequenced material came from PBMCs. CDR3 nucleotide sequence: TGTGCCAGCAGTATCCAACAGGGGGCAGAAACGTACGAGCAGTACTTC. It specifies CASSIQQGAETYEQYF.